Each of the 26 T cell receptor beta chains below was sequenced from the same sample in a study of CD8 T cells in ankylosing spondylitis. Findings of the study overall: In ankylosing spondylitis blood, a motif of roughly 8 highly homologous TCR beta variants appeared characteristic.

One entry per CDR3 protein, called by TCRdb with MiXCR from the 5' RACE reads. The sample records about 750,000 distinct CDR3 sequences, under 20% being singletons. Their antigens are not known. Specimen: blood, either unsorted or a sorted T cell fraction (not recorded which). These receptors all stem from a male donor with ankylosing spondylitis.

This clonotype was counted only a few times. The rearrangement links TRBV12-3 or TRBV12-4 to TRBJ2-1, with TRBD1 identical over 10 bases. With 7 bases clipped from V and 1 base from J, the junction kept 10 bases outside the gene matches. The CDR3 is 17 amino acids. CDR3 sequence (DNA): TGTGCCAGCACCTCGGCGGACAGGGGGATATCCTACAATGAGCAGTTCTTC. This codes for CASTSADRGISYNEQFF.

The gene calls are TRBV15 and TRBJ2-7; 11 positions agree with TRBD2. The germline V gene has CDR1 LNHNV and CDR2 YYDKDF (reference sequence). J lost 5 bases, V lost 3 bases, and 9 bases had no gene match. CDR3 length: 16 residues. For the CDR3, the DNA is TGTGCCACCAGCAGTTATCCAACTAGCGGGAGCCACGAGCAGTACTTC. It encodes CATSSYPTSGSHEQYF.

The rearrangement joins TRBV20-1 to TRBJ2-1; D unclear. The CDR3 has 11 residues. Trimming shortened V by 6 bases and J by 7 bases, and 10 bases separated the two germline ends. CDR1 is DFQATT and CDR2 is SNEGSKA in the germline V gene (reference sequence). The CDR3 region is CSAKVINEQFF. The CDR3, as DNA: TGCAGTGCCAAAGTCATAAATGAGCAGTTCTTC.

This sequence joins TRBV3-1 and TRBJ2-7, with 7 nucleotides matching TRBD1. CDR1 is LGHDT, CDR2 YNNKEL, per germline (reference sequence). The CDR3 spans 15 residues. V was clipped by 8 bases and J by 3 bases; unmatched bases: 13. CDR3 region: CASGFTVTGLYEQYF. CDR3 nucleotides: TGTGCCAGCGGATTTACCGTGACAGGGCTCTACGAGCAGTACTTC.

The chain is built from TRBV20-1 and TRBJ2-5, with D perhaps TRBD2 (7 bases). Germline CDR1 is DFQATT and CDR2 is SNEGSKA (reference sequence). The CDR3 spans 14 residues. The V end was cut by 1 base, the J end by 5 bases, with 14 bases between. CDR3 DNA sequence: TGCAGTGCTAGAGTGCGGGGGCTTAGGGAGACCCAGTACTTC. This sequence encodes CSARVRGLRETQYF.

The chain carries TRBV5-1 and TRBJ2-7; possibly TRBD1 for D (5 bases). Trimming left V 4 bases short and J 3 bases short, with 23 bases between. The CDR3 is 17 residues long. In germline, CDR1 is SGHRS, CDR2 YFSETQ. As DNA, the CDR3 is TGCGCCAGCAGCCCAACCCTCGGACGGACAAACGACTACGAGCAGTACTTC. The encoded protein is CASSPTLGRTNDYEQYF. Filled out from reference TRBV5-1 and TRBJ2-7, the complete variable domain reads KAGVTQTPRYLIKTRGQQVTLSCSPISGHRSVSWYQQTPGQGLQFLFEYFSETQRNKGNFPGRFSGRQFSNSRSEMNVSTLELGDSALYLCASSPTLGRTNDYEQYFGPGTRLTVT.

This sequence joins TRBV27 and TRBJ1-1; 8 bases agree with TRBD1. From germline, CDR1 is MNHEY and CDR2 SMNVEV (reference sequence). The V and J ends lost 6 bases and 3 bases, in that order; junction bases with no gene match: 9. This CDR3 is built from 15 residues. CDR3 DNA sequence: TGTGCCAGCAGCCGCCTGACAGGGGTAGACACTGAAGCTTTCTTT. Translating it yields CASSRLTGVDTEAFF.

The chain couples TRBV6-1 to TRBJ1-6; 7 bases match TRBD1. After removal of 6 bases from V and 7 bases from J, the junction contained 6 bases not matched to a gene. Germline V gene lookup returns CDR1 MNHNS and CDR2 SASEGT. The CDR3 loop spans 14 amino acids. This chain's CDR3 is CASSPTGTNSPLHF. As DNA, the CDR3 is TGTGCCAGCAGCCCGACAGGGACCAATTCACCCCTCCACTTT.

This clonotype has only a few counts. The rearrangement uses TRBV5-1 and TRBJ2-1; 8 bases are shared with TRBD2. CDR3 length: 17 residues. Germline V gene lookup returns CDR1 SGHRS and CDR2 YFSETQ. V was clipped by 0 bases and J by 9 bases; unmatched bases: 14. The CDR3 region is CASSLGVSGVVRVEQFF. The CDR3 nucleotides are TGCGCCAGCAGCTTGGGGGTTAGCGGGGTAGTCCGGGTTGAGCAGTTCTTC.

In DNA form, the CDR3 reads TGTGCCAGCAGTTCTCGTGTTTTCAATGAGCAGTTCTTC. It codes for CASSSRVFNEQFF. The chain is built from TRBV27 and TRBJ2-1; D is unresolved. The CDR3 sequence is 13 residues long. Trimming removed 4 bases at V and 6 bases at J, with 10 bases between. Per germline, CDR1 MNHEY and CDR2 SMNVEV (reference sequence).

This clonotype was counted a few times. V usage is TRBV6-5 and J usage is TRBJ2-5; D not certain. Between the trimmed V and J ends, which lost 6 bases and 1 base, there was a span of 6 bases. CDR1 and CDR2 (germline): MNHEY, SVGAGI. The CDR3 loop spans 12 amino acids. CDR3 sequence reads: CASRQSQETQYF. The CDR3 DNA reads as TGTGCCAGCAGGCAATCCCAAGAGACCCAGTACTTC.

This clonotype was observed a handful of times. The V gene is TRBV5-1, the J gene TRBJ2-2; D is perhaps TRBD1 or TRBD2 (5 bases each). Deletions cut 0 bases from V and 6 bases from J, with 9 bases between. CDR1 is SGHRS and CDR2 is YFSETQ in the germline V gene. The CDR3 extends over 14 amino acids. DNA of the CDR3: TGCGCCAGCAGCTTGGATGGGGACGCCGGGGAGCTGTTTTTT. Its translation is CASSLDGDAGELFF.

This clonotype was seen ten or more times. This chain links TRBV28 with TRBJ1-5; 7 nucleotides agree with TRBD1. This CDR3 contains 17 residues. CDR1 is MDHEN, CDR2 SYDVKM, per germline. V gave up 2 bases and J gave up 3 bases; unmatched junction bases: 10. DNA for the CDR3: TGTGCCAGCAGTTTAATTTGGACAGGCGACTACAATCAGCCCCAGCATTTT. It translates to CASSLIWTGDYNQPQHF.

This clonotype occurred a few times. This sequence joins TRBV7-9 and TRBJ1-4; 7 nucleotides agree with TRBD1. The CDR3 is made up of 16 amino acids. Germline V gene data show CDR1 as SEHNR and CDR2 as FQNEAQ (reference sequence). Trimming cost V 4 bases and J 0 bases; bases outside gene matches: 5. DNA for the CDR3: TGTGCCAGCAGCTCTGGACAGGCTGCAACTAATGAAAAACTGTTTTTT. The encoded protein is CASSSGQAATNEKLFF.

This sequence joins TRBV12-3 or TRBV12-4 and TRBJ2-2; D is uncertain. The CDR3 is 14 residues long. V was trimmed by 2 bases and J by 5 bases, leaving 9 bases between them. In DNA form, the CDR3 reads TGTGCCAGCAGTTTAAGCGCGGCAACCGGGGAGCTGTTTTTT. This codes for CASSLSAATGELFF.

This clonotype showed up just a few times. CDR3 coding DNA: TGCAGTGCTACCTACTCGGGAGGGCGTTTCAATGAGCAGTTCTTC. It yields the protein CSATYSGGRFNEQFF. The genes are TRBV20-1 and TRBJ2-1; 8 bases agree with TRBD2. Germline loops: CDR1 DFQATT, CDR2 SNEGSKA (reference sequence). The CDR3 is made up of 15 amino acids. V lost 4 bases and J lost 6; bases outside the gene matches: 11.

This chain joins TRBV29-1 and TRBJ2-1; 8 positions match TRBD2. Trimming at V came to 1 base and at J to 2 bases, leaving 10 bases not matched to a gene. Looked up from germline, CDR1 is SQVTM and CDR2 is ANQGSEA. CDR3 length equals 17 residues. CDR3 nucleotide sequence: TGCAGCGTTGAAGTCATTGGGCGGGAGGACCCCTACAATGAGCAGTTCTTC. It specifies CSVEVIGREDPYNEQFF.

CDR3 coding DNA: TGTGCCAGCAGTTTATTAGCGATCCAAGAGACCCAGTACTTC. It yields the protein CASSLLAIQETQYF. The rearrangement joins TRBV28 to TRBJ2-5, with D possibly TRBD2 on 5 matching bases. The CDR3 runs 14 residues. The V gene's germline CDR1 is MDHEN and CDR2 SYDVKM. Trimming left V 1 base short and J 1 base short, with 7 bases between.

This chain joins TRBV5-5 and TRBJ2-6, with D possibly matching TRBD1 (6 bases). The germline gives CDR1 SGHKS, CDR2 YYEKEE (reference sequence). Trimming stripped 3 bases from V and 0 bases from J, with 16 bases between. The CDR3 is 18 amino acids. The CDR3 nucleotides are TGTGCCAGCAGCTCGGGGACATTCTCTCTCTCTGGGGCCAACGTCCTGACTTTC. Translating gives CASSSGTFSLSGANVLTF.

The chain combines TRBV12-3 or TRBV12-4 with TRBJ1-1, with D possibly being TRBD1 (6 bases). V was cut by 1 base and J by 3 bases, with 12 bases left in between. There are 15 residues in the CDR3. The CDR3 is CASSLGGKGDTEAFF. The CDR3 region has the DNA TGTGCCAGCAGTTTAGGGGGAAAGGGGGACACTGAAGCTTTCTTT.

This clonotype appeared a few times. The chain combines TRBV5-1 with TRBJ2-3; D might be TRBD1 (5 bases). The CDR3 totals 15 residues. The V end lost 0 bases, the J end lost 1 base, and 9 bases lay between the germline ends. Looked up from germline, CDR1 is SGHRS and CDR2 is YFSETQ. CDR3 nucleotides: TGCGCCAGCAGCTTGGACGTCAGGGGCACAGATACGCAGTATTTT. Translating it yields CASSLDVRGTDTQYF.

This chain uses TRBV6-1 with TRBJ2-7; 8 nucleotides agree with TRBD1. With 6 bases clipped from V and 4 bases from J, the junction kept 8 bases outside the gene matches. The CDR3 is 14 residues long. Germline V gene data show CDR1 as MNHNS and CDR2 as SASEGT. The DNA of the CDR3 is TGTGCCAGCAGGTCGGGACAGGTAACATACGAGCAGTACTTC. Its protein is CASRSGQVTYEQYF.

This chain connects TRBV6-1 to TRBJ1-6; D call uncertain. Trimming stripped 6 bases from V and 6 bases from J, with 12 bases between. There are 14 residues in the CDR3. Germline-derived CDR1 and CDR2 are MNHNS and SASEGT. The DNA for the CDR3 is TGTGCCAGCAGCTGGACGTCTCCTAATTCACCCCTCCACTTT. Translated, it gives CASSWTSPNSPLHF.

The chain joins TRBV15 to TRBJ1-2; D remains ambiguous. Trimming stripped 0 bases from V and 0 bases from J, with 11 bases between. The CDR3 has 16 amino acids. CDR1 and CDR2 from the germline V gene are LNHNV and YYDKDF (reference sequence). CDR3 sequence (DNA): TGTGCCACCAGCAGAGAAGGCGGCCCCACTAACTATGGCTACACCTTC. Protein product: CATSREGGPTNYGYTF.

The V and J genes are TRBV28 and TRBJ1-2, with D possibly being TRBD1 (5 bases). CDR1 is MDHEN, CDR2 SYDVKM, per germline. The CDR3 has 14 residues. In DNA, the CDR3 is TGTGCTCTCAAGGCAACGGGACGGATCTATGGCTACACCTTC. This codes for CALKATGRIYGYTF.

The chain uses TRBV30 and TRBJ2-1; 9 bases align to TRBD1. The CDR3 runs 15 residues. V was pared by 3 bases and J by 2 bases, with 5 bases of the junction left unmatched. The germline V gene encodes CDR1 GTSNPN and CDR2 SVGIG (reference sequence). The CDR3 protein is CAWRLDRGTYNEQFF. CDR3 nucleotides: TGTGCCTGGAGGCTGGACAGGGGAACCTACAATGAGCAGTTCTTC.